This TCR beta chain was retrieved from a study of regulatory T cells in long-lasting Graves disease (TCRdb year 2021). Looking at the study overall: Antithyroid drugs had been taken for less than 3 months by newly diagnosed Graves' disease patients. Persistent Graves' disease patients were compared with newly diagnosed Graves' disease patients by peripheral blood TCR sequencing and RNA sequencing. The study took place in China and was registered as a clinical trial. TCR sequencing covered about 13 persistent and 20 newly diagnosed Graves' disease patients, some 33 samples in total. What the research found in general, with its limitations: Sequencing and analysis were limited to the TCR beta chain. A larger number of public clonotypes was shared among persistent patients (around 2,500) than among newly diagnosed patients (about 990). Lower TCR Shannon entropy and fewer highly expanded clones were observed in persistent Graves' disease patients than in newly diagnosed patients, which suggested clonal expansion. Only peripheral blood was studied, because thyroid tissue, the primary lesion, was inaccessible. Preferential use of TRBV28, TRBJ1-2 and TRBJ2-5 was observed in persistent disease, whereas TRBV20-1 and TRBJ2-1 were favored in newly diagnosed disease. The authors acknowledged the small sample size as a limitation that may reduce accuracy.

In the case of this clonotype: Its antigen specificity is not known. There are no base qualities to consult, and no much larger clone falls within one base.

According to the study, the label for this sample's time point signals: newly diagnosed GD, antithyroid drugs for less than 3 months. RNA was extracted from PBMCs in TRIzol for both TCR sequencing and RNA sequencing. The diagnosis of Graves' disease was made according to American Thyroid Association guidelines. The patients came from an endocrinology department in Xi'an, China. Each patient gave roughly 10 milliliters of peripheral blood, collected in an EDTA anticoagulant tube. Ficoll Paque Plus density gradient separation was used to isolate PBMCs, and no additional T cell sorting was done. An Agilent 2100 Bioanalyzer and agarose gel were used to check RNA quality, while a NanoDrop 2000 measured RNA concentration. Between the V and J ends, shortened by 4 bases and 1 base respectively, the junction contains 13 bases. The CDR3, cysteine through phenylalanine, is 15 amino acids long. Left in the record is the CDR3 DNA by itself, 45 bases read in frame from the first base. CDR1 and CDR2, per the germline V gene, are SGHAT and FQNNGV.

Library method: multiplex PCR. The run used an Illumina HiSeq 4000. To build TCR beta libraries, CDR3 regions were amplified by Arm-PCR using iRepertoire HTBI primers. Gel purification was performed on PCR products prior to sequencing. In the paper's pipeline: Gene usage analysis of CDR3 amino acid clonotypes relied on the 55 to 80 TRBV and fewer than 15 TRBJ segments identified across samples. COPE and FqMerger were used to merge filtered high-quality paired reads into contigs. BLAST was used to align contigs to IMGT TRBV, TRBD and TRBJ reference genes, and CDR3 was defined according to IMGT. Any clonotype with a frequency above 0.1% was classified as a highly expanded clone. Shannon entropy was used to measure repertoire diversity, and the Gini coefficient was used to measure V-J evenness. Public clonotypes were defined as clonotypes shared by more than one individual. The raw public data were reprocessed by TCRdb itself: fastp quality trimming at Q25, MiXCR clonotype calling, in-frame beta chains only. A single entry per CDR3 protein holds the most common genes and DNA from its merged rows. It is TCRdb's table, rather than the study itself, that gives the V and J calls and clone size. The table for this sample lists hundreds of thousands of distinct CDR3 sequences; about 16% of them were counted only once. The biggest ten clones account for 18% of the sample.

Another study also made use of these data, one on T cells in Graves' hyperthyroidism and ophthalmopathy. As that second study puts it: Stable Graves' hyperthyroidism was defined as no progression to ophthalmopathy during 18 months of follow-up. Hyperthyroidism patients were aged 18 to 65 years and newly diagnosed, with disease duration of less than 2 months. The study excluded patients with uncontrolled infections, other autoimmune diseases, pregnancy or lactation. Diagnoses relied on clinical symptoms, serum thyroxine and TRAb, thyroid ultrasound and orbital computed tomography. For the first round of RT-PCR on the TCR CDR3, the HTBI primer set was used together with the Qiagen OneStep RT-PCR kit. Blood samples also contained most of the expanded thyroid clonotypes (frequency above 0.001), which suggests that blood repertoires may reflect thyroid immune responses. A model built on a 13 V-J signature distinguished ophthalmopathy from stable hyperthyroidism, reaching about 88% sensitivity and 81.08% specificity in cross-validation and 80%/75% in testing. In validation, the model predicted progression to ophthalmopathy with 55% to 71% sensitivity and approximately 74% specificity, a median of about 6 months before onset. To identify distinguishing TCR V-J signatures, a discovery cohort of 100 patients was used, comprising 40 to 45 with Graves' ophthalmopathy and around 60 with stable Graves' hyperthyroidism. Prospective prediction of ophthalmopathy was tested in an independent validation cohort of some 19 hyperthyroidism patients and 17 patients who later progressed to ophthalmopathy. The approximately 100 discovery patients were randomly divided into training and test sets at a 7:3 ratio. The study also compared thyroid tissue and blood T-cell repertoires from roughly six Graves' hyperthyroidism patients. Following sampling, methimazole starting at 30 mg daily was given to hyperthyroidism patients, and high-dose intravenous methylprednisolone was given to ophthalmopathy patients. Libraries were constructed in a second round of multiplex PCR, after which size selection and purification were performed. The libraries were sequenced on an Illumina HiSeq2000 using paired-end 100 bp reads. SOAPnuke was used to process the raw data, removing reads that contained adapters or uncalled bases, had a mean Phred below 15, or lacked an exact match to the constant primer or identifier. High-quality paired reads were merged using COPE v1.2.5, and each unique nucleotide sequence was defined as a clonotype. Clonotypes were aligned to IMGT TRBV, TRBD and TRBJ reference segments using MiTCR v1.1. Analysis was restricted to V-J combinations with a frequency above 0.0001, which covered 99.2% of repertoires. A TCS score was defined as the ratio between F50 (clonal expansion) and ExV (chaos), using BLOSUM62-based TCRdist between CDR3 peptides within each V-J. Welch's t-statistics and random forest reduced around 550 V-J features to roughly 13, which were used in a naive Bayes classifier (R e1071). Sample size was not statistically predetermined, and investigators were not blinded to group allocation. According to the paper, TCR Vbeta CDR3 sequencing was carried out on about 140 peripheral blood samples, which came from 40 to 45 ophthalmopathy, 75 to 80 hyperthyroidism and about 17 progressor patients.

This TCR was recovered from a woman in her thirties with Graves disease. Donor details come from another sample of the same person, matched by shared clones. This sample comprised peripheral blood mononuclear cells (PBMCs), obtained at new diagnosis, from a patient treated with antithyroid drugs. The chain uses TRBV11-2 and TRBJ1-1; matching of 6 bases hints at TRBD1 as the D gene. The bases are TGTGCCAGCAGCTCAACCCAGGGGAAGAACACTGAAGCTTTCTTT. Its translation reads: CASSSTQGKNTEAFF.